This T cell receptor (beta chain) was sequenced during a study of T-cell reconstitution after alpha-beta-depleted transplantation in children. Study-wide findings and caveats: One year post-transplant, T-cell counts and diversity were largely derived from T cells produced anew.

As to this clonotype: Its antigen is not identified.

The CDR3 length is 14 residues. CDR1 and CDR2 from the germline V gene are SGHRS and YFSETQ. Losses at the gene ends were 3 bases for V and 7 bases for J; bases not matched to a gene: 6. Researchers prepared the TCRbeta library using unique molecular identifiers, the study reports. TCRdb re-derived calls from the PCR reads in MiXCR, one entry per CDR3 protein. This sample has 610,000 or so distinct CDR3 sequences, with over 20% found just once. This TCR came from a boy younger than two with Wiskott-Aldrich syndrome, due to receive a stem cell transplant. The sample was PBMCs, taken before TCRalphabeta/CD19-depleted stem cell transplant. The V gene is TRBV5-1, the J gene TRBJ2-2; 7 bases align to TRBD1. CDR3 protein: CASSSLQGIGELFF. The CDR3 bases are TGCGCCAGCAGCTCATTACAGGGGATCGGGGAGCTGTTTTTT.